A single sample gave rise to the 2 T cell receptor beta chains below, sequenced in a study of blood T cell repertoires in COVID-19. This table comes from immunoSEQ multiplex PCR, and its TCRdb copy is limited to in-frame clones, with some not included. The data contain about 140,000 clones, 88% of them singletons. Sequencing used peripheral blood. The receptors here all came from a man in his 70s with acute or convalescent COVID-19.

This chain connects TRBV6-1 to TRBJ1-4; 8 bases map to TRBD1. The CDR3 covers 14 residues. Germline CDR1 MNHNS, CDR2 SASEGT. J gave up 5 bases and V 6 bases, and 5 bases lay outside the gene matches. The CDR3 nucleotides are TGTGCCAGCAGGACGACAGGGGAGAATGAAAAACTGTTTTTT. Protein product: CASRTTGENEKLFF.

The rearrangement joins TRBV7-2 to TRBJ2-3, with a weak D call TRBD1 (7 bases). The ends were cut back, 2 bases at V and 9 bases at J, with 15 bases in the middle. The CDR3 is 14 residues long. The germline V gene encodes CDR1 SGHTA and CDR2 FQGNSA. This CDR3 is CASSLRRGESTQYF. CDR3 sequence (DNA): TGTGCCAGCAGCTTACGCAGGGGGGAAAGCACGCAGTATTTT.